These 28 T cell receptor beta chains were sequenced from one sample in a study of Graves' ophthalmopathy and Graves' hyperthyroidism. Investigators amplified TCR beta CDR3 regions from RNA transcripts. First-round RT-PCR relied on HTBI primers, and a second-round multiplex PCR came next. TCRdb analysed the multiplex PCR reads with MiXCR anew, one entry per CDR3 protein. The sample lists 500,000 to 800,000 distinct CDR3 sequences, roughly 41% occurring once. Input material: peripheral blood. The receptors originated from an adult man with Graves' ophthalmopathy.

This clonotype was recorded a few times. The chain has TRBV12-3 or TRBV12-4 and TRBJ2-7; 8 bases are a match to TRBD2. Unmatched junction bases numbered 11, after V lost 6 bases and J lost 4 bases. This CDR3 has 15 residues. CDR3 DNA: TGTGCCAGCAGGGGCGGATCCGGGGGGGAGTACGAGCAGTACTTC. This translates into CASRGGSGGEYEQYF.

The chain joins TRBV5-1 to TRBJ1-2; TRBD1 is a possible D gene (6 bases). Germline V gene data show CDR1 as SGHRS and CDR2 as YFSETQ. The length of the CDR3 is 16 residues. V lost 3 bases, J lost 4 bases, and 19 bases lay in between. DNA of the CDR3: TGCGCCAGCAGCTCGGGACGGGGGGCTCCCGGCTATGGCTACACCTTC. Its protein is CASSSGRGAPGYGYTF. The variable domain in full, with the rest retrieved from reference TRBV5-1 and TRBJ1-2, is KAGVTQTPRYLIKTRGQQVTLSCSPISGHRSVSWYQQTPGQGLQFLFEYFSETQRNKGNFPGRFSGRQFSNSRSEMNVSTLELGDSALYLCASSSGRGAPGYGYTFGSGTRLTVV.

In this sample, this clonotype turned up a few times. The gene calls are TRBV5-4 and TRBJ1-2; D uncertain. The CDR3 runs to 14 residues. Deletions cut 2 bases from V and 4 bases from J, with 12 bases between. The germline gives CDR1 SGHNT, CDR2 YYREEE (reference sequence). The CDR3 DNA follows: TGTGCCAGCAGCTTACTTCCAGCCGGCTATGGCTACACCTTC. It is translated as CASSLLPAGYGYTF.

There are many counts of this clonotype. This rearrangement joins TRBV7-9 to TRBJ2-2, with D perhaps matching TRBD1 (5 bases). This CDR3 contains 15 residues. Germline loops: CDR1 SEHNR, CDR2 FQNEAQ (reference sequence). V was trimmed by 0 bases and J by 7 bases, leaving 12 bases between them. The CDR3 coding sequence is TGTGCCAGCAGCTTAGCGGCAGGGTCAGGCGGGGAGCTGTTTTTT. It codes for CASSLAAGSGGELFF.

The J gene is TRBJ1-6, the V gene TRBV7-9; D call uncertain. Trimming removed 5 bases from V and 0 bases from J, with 14 bases in between. The CDR3 runs 17 residues. Germline CDR1 and CDR2: SEHNR and FQNEAQ (reference sequence). CDR3: CASSQESASSYNSPLHF. CDR3 nucleotide sequence: TGTGCCAGCAGCCAAGAATCGGCTAGCTCCTATAATTCACCCCTCCACTTT.

This clonotype was found many times. The chain links TRBV2 to TRBJ2-7; no clear D. Looked up from germline, CDR1 is SNHLY and CDR2 is FYNNEI. This CDR3 has 13 residues. Trimming pared 6 bases from V and 0 bases from J, leaving 9 bases between. The CDR3: CASRATYSYEQYF. CDR3 in DNA: TGTGCCAGCAGGGCGACTTACTCCTACGAGCAGTACTTC.

The chain recombines TRBV29-1 with TRBJ2-7, with D possibly TRBD2 on 6 matching bases. V gave up 3 bases and J gave up 2 bases, with 8 bases separating them. The CDR3 has 12 amino acids. Germline V gene lookup returns CDR1 SQVTM and CDR2 ANQGSEA. CDR3 sequence: CSVERGAYEQYF. The CDR3 coding sequence is TGCAGCGTTGAGCGGGGAGCCTACGAGCAGTACTTC.

Turning to this clonotype: With a much larger clone just one base away, this may be a read error. Because the CDR3 is missing its conserved closing phenylalanine or tryptophan, this is likely a read error. The J gene is TRBJ2-7, the V gene TRBV20-1, with TRBD2 matching 7 bases. CDR1 is DFQATT, CDR2 SNEGSKA, per germline (reference sequence). J was trimmed by 6 bases and V by 6 bases; bases with no gene match: 5. The CDR3 is 11 amino acids. CDR3 amino acids: CSATGGGEQYL. As DNA, the CDR3 is TGCAGTGCCACGGGGGGAGGCGAGCAGTACCTC.

This clonotype was detected a few times. The chain carries TRBV5-6 and TRBJ2-7; the match to TRBD1 covers 7 bases. Germline V gene lookup returns CDR1 SGHDT and CDR2 YYEEEE. This CDR3 contains 14 residues. Losses at the gene ends were 3 bases for V and 3 bases for J; bases not matched to a gene: 6. The CDR3 nucleotides read TGTGCCAGCAGCTCGGACAGGATATACTACGAGCAGTACTTC. It specifies CASSSDRIYYEQYF.

This clonotype was seen ten or more times. The chain is built from TRBV7-9 and TRBJ1-2; unclear D gene. The CDR3 length is 16 residues. Trimming shortened V by 10 bases and J by 0 bases, and 21 bases separated the two germline ends. Germline CDR1 reads SEHNR; CDR2 reads FQNEAQ (reference sequence). Here the CDR3 reads CAKNPVVDQANYGYTF. The DNA of the CDR3 is TGTGCCAAAAACCCCGTGGTAGATCAGGCTAACTATGGCTACACCTTC.

CDR3 sequence (DNA): TGTGCCAGCCTCCGGGACAGGGGGCGATTAACCCTTGGCGAGCAGTACTTC. Translating gives CASLRDRGRLTLGEQYF. V and J are TRBV2 and TRBJ2-7; the match to TRBD1 covers 12 bases. Germline V gives CDR1 SNHLY, CDR2 FYNNEI. The CDR3 extends over 17 amino acids. V dropped 8 bases and J dropped 6; count of bases not matched to a gene: 17.

This clonotype came up many times. This chain links TRBV2 with TRBJ1-2; D possibly corresponds to TRBD1 (5 bases). There are 13 residues in the CDR3. Germline values: CDR1 SNHLY, CDR2 FYNNEI. Trimming cost V 2 bases and J 8 bases, with 12 bases left between them. The CDR3 region has the DNA TGTGCCAGCAGTGAATTGGGGGTGGAAGGCTACACCTTC. Residues: CASSELGVEGYTF.

This clonotype was seen repeatedly, ten times or more. The V call is TRBV12-3 or TRBV12-4, the J call TRBJ1-1, with TRBD1 matching over 7 bases. J gave up 6 bases and V 7 bases, and 8 bases lay outside the gene matches. The length of the CDR3 is 13 residues. The CDR3 sequence is CASTSGGSSEAFF. For the CDR3, the DNA is TGTGCCAGCACCTCAGGGGGGTCGTCTGAAGCTTTCTTT.

In the case of this clonotype: The germline gene is not matched at one end of the junction; a read error may be the cause. The chain uses TRBV11-1 and TRBJ2-7; weak D call: TRBD2 (5 bases). The CDR3 is 14 residues long. The germline V gene encodes CDR1 SGHAT and CDR2 FQDESV (reference sequence). CDR3 residues: CASRFRGGSYEQYF. CDR3 bases: TGTGCCAGCCGCTTCCGGGGTGGCTCCTACGAGCAGTACTTC.

This sequence joins TRBV9 and TRBJ2-2, with 7 bases lining up with TRBD1. The ends lost 3 bases at V and 4 bases at J; junction bases unmatched: 3. The CDR3 runs 14 residues. Germline V gene data show CDR1 as SGDLS and CDR2 as YYNGEE. In DNA form, the CDR3 reads TGTGCCAGCAGCGGACAGGGTTCCACCGGGGAGCTGTTTTTT. Translating gives CASSGQGSTGELFF. The whole variable domain, remainder taken from reference TRBV9 and TRBJ2-2, is DSGVTQTPKHLITATGQRVTLRCSPRSGDLSVYWYQQSLDQGLQFLIQYYNGEERAKGNILERFSAQQFPDLHSELNLSSLELGDSALYFCASSGQGSTGELFFGEGSRLTVL.

V is TRBV18 and J is TRBJ2-6; D call uncertain. CDR3 length: 13 residues. V lost 10 bases, J lost 4 bases, and 11 bases lay in between. Germline V gives CDR1 KGHSH, CDR2 LQKENI. CDR3 protein: CATIFSGANVLTF. CDR3 nucleotides: TGTGCCACGATATTCTCCGGGGCCAACGTCCTGACTTTC.

This clonotype showed up many times. V is TRBV29-1 and J is TRBJ2-7; 10 positions match TRBD2. The CDR3 runs 14 residues. Germline V gene data show CDR1 as SQVTM and CDR2 as ANQGSEA. Trimming cost V 7 bases and J 5 bases; bases outside gene matches: 11. CDR3 protein: CSARASGSLNEQYF. The CDR3 DNA reads TGCAGCGCCCGGGCTAGCGGGAGTTTGAACGAGCAGTACTTC.

At least ten counts were recorded for this clonotype. This rearrangement joins TRBV5-4 to TRBJ2-5; D is undetermined. CDR1 and CDR2 (germline): SGHNT, YYREEE (reference sequence). This CDR3 contains 15 residues. The ends were cut back, 0 bases at V and 1 base at J, with 10 bases in the middle. The CDR3 loop reads CASSLAEWTQETQYF. The CDR3 bases are TGTGCCAGCAGCTTGGCCGAGTGGACCCAAGAGACCCAGTACTTC.

Concerning this clonotype itself: A junction end diverges from the germline sequence, so it may reflect a read error. The CDR3 DNA sequence: TGTGCCACCAGCACCGGGTCAGGAGATGGCTACACCTTC. Protein product: CATSTGSGDGYTF. The chain recombines TRBV9 with TRBJ1-2; D unclear. The CDR3 length is 13 residues. Per the germline V gene, CDR1 is SGDLS and CDR2 is YYNGEE.

With regard to this clonotype: A much larger clone sits a single nucleotide away, making a read error possible. V gene TRBV7-6 combines with J gene TRBJ1-3; no clear D gene. This CDR3 region has 16 residues. From germline, CDR1 is SGHVS and CDR2 FNYEAQ. The CDR3 DNA sequence: TGTGCCAGCAGCCGCGGTATCGTCGGCTCTGGAAGCACCATATATTTT. Translating it yields CASSRGIVGSGSTIYF.

The chain is built from TRBV29-1 and TRBJ1-2; TRBD1 agrees at 10 bases. Germline-derived CDR1 and CDR2 are SQVTM and ANQGSEA. Trimming at V came to 2 bases and at J to 6 bases, leaving 6 bases not matched to a gene. The CDR3 is 14 residues long. The CDR3 DNA is TGCAGCGTTGAACAGGGACAGGGGACCGATGGCTACACCTTC. Its protein is CSVEQGQGTDGYTF.

About this clonotype: One junction end does not reproduce the germline sequence, and a read error may be involved. The chain has TRBV10-3 and TRBJ2-5; D remains ambiguous. Germline assignment: CDR1 ENHRY and CDR2 SYGVKD. The CDR3 runs 13 residues. CDR3 sequence (DNA): TGTGCCAGCAGTGAAATATTCCAAGAGACCCAGTACTTC. It is translated as CASSEIFQETQYF.

This sequence joins TRBV2 and TRBJ1-2; 7 nucleotides line up with TRBD1. The CDR3 spans 14 residues. Trimming cost V 1 base and J 8 bases; bases outside gene matches: 7. CDR1 is SNHLY and CDR2 is FYNNEI in the germline V gene. CDR3 residues: CASSEGRGGVGYTF. DNA of the CDR3: TGTGCCAGCAGTGAAGGGAGAGGGGGCGTGGGCTACACCTTC. Filled out from reference TRBV2 and TRBJ1-2, the complete variable domain reads EPEVTQTPSHQVTQMGQEVILRCVPISNHLYFYWYRQILGQKVEFLVSFYNNEISEKSEIFDDQFSVERPDGSNFTLKIRSTKLEDSAMYFCASSEGRGGVGYTFGSGTRLTVV.

The gene calls are TRBV7-9 and TRBJ2-5; no clear D gene. The V and J ends lost 0 bases and 4 bases respectively, with 6 bases between them. The germline V gene encodes CDR1 SEHNR and CDR2 FQNEAQ (reference sequence). This CDR3 spans 13 amino acids. The CDR3 region is CASSLALIETQYF. The DNA for the CDR3 is TGTGCCAGCAGCTTAGCTTTAATAGAGACCCAGTACTTC.

Written as DNA, the CDR3 is TGCGCCAGCAGCCAAGATGAGGGATCAGGGGTGGAGACCCAGTACTTC. Residues: CASSQDEGSGVETQYF. The chain employs TRBV4-1 and TRBJ2-5; TRBD1 is a possible D gene (6 bases). Trimming shortened V by 0 bases and J by 5 bases, and 16 bases separated the two germline ends. There are 16 residues in the CDR3. Germline CDR1 MGHRA, CDR2 YSYEKL.

The J gene is TRBJ2-5, the V gene TRBV7-9; D could derive from TRBD1 or TRBD2 (5 bases each). Germline-derived CDR1 and CDR2 are SEHNR and FQNEAQ (reference sequence). This CDR3 is built from 14 residues. V lost 7 bases and J lost 5, with 17 bases in between. CDR3: CASTANTGAETQYF. The CDR3, as DNA: TGTGCCAGCACGGCGAACACCGGGGCTGAGACCCAGTACTTC.

Of note for this clonotype: One end of the junction does not line up with germline, which may come from a read error. V usage is TRBV10-3 and J usage is TRBJ1-2, with unresolved D. The CDR3 consists of 15 residues. The germline V gene has CDR1 ENHRY and CDR2 SYGVKD. CDR3 in amino acids: CASSPRANIDLGYTF. DNA for the CDR3: TGTGCCAGCAGTCCAAGGGCCAACATAGACCTGGGCTACACCTTC.

This clonotype has a handful of counts. The junction does not match germline at one end; this may be a read error. The V and J genes are TRBV9 and TRBJ2-6; D tentatively reads TRBD1 or TRBD2 (6 bases each). The CDR3 loop spans 19 amino acids. The V gene's germline CDR1 is SGDLS and CDR2 YYNGEE. The CDR3 DNA reads as TGCGCCAGCAGCCAAGATGGTTGGGGGCGGGGCTCTGGGGCCAACGTCCTGACTTTC. This gives the protein CASSQDGWGRGSGANVLTF.